The 2 T cell receptor beta chains listed next were all sequenced from one sample in a study of blood T cell repertoires in COVID-19. TCRdb's table, derived via immunoSEQ multiplex PCR, lists solely in-frame clones and lacks some. The sample carries some 97,000 clones, 80% recorded once. Input material: peripheral blood. Receptor source: a man aged 65 to 85 with active or convalescent COVID-19.

The chain is built from TRBV19 and TRBJ2-1, with 8 bases matching TRBD2. The CDR3 has 15 amino acids. V gave up 4 bases and J gave up 4 bases; unmatched junction bases: 6. The V gene's germline CDR1 is LNHDA and CDR2 SQIVND (reference sequence). The DNA for the CDR3 is TGTGCCAGTAGTACAACTAGCGGTACGTACAATGAGCAGTTCTTC. The encoded protein is CASSTTSGTYNEQFF.

The chain has TRBV6-5 and TRBJ2-7, with D hard to call. The ends were cut back, 6 bases at V and 2 bases at J, with 5 bases in the middle. This CDR3 contains 11 residues. Germline V gene sequence: CDR1 MNHEY, CDR2 SVGAGI. CDR3 loop: CASSRTYEQYF. CDR3 DNA sequence: TGTGCCAGCAGCCGTACCTACGAGCAGTACTTC.